This T cell receptor beta chain was captured in a study of patients and donors after allogeneic stem cell transplantation. TCRdb ran MiXCR on the RT-PCR reads and lists one entry per CDR3 protein. The top ten clones hold about 9.9% of a sample with approximately 220,000 distinct CDR3 sequences, around two fifths of them seen once. CDR1 SGHKS and CDR2 YYEKEE come from the germline V gene (reference sequence). The CDR3 length is 15 residues. V shed 5 bases, J shed 7 bases, and the junction held 7 bases outside the gene matches. The sequence derives from a human donor who was either an allogeneic HSCT recipient or a stem cell or donor lymphocyte infusion donor (not recorded which). It is not recorded whose cells these are; they may come from a transplant donor. This chain uses TRBV5-5 with TRBJ1-6; 9 nucleotides match TRBD1. The specimen sequenced was blood, either unsorted or a sorted T cell fraction (not recorded which). The CDR3 DNA follows: TGTGCCAGCAGGGTTGGGGACAGGGAAAATTCACCCCTCCACTTT. Amino acid sequence: CASRVGDRENSPLHF.